The clone carrying this T cell receptor beta chain was found a few times. Antigen: not known. TCRdb used MiXCR to reprocess the PCR reads, holding one entry per CDR3 protein. The sample has nearly 650,000 distinct CDR3 sequences; roughly 23% are singletons. The data derive from a study of molecular identifiers for immune sequencing clone quantification. General observations from the study: Over 97% of CMV-specific effector molecules, but under 1% of naive ones, were in clones above 20 copies.

The clonotype originates from a human donor in good health. Some libraries in this study had Jurkat cell RNA spiked in. The sample consisted of naive CD8+ T cells from blood, with Jurkat cell RNA spiked in. Specified subset: FACS-sorted CD8+CD4-CCR7+CD45RA+ naive T cells.

DNA for the CDR3: TGTGCCAGCAGCCCCAAGGCAGGGGGGGCGGAAAAACTGTTTTTT. This sequence encodes CASSPKAGGAEKLFF. V and J are TRBV11-2 and TRBJ1-4, with 7 bases lining up with TRBD1. V lost 5 bases and J lost 8; bases outside the gene matches: 11. Germline CDR1 is SGHAT and CDR2 is FQNNGV. The CDR3 extends over 15 amino acids. The whole variable domain, filled in from reference TRBV11-2 and TRBJ1-4, reads EAGVAQSPRYKIIEKRQSVAFWCNPISGHATLYWYQQILGQGPKLLIQFQNNGVVDDSQLPKDRFSAERLKGVDSTLKIQPAKLEDSAVYLCASSPKAGGAEKLFFGSGTQLSVL.